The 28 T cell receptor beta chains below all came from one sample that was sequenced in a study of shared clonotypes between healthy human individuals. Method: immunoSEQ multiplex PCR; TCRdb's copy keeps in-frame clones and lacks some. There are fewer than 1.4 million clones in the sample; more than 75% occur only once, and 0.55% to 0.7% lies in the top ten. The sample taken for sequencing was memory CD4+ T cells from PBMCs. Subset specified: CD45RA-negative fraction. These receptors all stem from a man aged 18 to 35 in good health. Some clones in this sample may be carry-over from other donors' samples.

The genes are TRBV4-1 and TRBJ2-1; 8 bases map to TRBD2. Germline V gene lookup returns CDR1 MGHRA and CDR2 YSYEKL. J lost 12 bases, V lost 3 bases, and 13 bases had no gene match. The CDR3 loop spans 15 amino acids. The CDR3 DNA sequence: TGCGCCAGCAGCCACGAGCGAACTAATAGCGGGGCGCAGTTCTTC. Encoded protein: CASSHERTNSGAQFF.

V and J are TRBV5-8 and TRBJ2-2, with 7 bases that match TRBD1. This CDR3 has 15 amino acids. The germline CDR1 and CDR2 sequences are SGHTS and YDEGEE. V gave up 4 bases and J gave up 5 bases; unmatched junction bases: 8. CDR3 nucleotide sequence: TGTGCCAGCAGCCTACAGGGGTGGGAGACCGGGGAGCTGTTTTTT. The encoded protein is CASSLQGWETGELFF.

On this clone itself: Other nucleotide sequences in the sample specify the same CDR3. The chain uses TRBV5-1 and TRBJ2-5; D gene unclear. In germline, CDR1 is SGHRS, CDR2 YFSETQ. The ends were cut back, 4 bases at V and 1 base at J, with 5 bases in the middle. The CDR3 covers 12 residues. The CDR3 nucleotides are TGCGCCAGCAGCAGGGCCCAAGAGACCCAGTACTTC. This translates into CASSRAQETQYF.

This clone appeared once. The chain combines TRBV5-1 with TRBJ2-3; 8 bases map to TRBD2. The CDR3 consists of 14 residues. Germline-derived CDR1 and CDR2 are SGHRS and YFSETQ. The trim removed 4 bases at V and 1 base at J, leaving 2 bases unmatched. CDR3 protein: CASSATSGTDTQYF. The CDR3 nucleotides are TGCGCCAGCAGCGCGACTAGCGGCACAGATACGCAGTATTTT.

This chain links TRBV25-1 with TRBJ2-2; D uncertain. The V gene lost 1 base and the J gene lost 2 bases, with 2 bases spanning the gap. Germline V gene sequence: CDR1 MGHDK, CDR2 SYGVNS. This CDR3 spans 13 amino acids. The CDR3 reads CASSELNTGELFF. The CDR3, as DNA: TGTGCCAGCAGTGAATTAAACACCGGGGAGCTGTTTTTT.

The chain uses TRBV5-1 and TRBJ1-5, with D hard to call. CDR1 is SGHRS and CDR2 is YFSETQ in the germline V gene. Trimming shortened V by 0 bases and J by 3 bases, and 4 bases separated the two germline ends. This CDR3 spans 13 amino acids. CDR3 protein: CASSLGNNQPQHF. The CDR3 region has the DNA TGCGCCAGCAGCTTGGGGAACAATCAGCCCCAGCATTTT.

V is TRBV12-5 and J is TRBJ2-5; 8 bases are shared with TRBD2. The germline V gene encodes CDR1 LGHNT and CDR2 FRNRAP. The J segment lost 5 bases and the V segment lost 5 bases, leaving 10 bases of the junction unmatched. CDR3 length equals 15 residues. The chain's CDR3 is CASGPPGGAGETQYF. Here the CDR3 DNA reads TGTGCTAGTGGTCCCCCGGGAGGGGCGGGGGAGACCCAGTACTTC.

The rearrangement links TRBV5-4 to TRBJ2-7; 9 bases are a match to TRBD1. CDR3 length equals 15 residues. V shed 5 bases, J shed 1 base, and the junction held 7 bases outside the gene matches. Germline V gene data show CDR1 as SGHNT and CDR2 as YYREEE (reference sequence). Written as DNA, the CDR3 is TGTGCCAGCAGTACCGCCGGGACAGGGTCCTACGAGCAGTACTTC. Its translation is CASSTAGTGSYEQYF.

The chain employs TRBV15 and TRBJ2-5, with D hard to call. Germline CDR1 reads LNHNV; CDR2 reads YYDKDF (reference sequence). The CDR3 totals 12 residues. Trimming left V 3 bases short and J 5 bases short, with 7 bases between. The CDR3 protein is CATSSLIETQYF. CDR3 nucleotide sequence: TGTGCCACCAGCAGTCTGATTGAGACCCAGTACTTC.

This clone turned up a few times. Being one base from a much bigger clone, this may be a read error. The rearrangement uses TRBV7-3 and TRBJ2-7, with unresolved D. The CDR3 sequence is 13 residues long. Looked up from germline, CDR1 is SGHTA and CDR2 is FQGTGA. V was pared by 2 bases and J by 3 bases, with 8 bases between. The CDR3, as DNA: TGTGCCAGCAGCTTAGAGGCAGACTACGAGCAGTACTTC. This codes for CASSLEADYEQYF.

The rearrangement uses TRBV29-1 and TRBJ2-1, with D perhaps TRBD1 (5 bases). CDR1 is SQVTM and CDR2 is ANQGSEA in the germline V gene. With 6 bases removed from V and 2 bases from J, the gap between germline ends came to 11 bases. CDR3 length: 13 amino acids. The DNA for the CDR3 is TGCAGCGTATCCAGGGTGGCCTACAATGAGCAGTTCTTC. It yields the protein CSVSRVAYNEQFF.

CDR3 sequence: CASSQGAWTYNEQFF. For the CDR3, the DNA is TGTGCCAGCAGCCAAGGTGCCTGGACCTACAATGAGCAGTTCTTC. The chain employs TRBV14 and TRBJ2-1; D is undetermined. From germline, CDR1 is SGHDN and CDR2 FVKESK. CDR3 size: 15 residues. Trimming pared 1 base from V and 2 bases from J, leaving 9 bases between.

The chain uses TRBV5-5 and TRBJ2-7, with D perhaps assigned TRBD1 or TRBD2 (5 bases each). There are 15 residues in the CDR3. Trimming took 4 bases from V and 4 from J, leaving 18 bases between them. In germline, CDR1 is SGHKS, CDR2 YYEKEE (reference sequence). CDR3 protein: CASSIRGPEGYEQYF. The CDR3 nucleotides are TGTGCCAGCAGCATAAGGGGCCCCGAGGGGTACGAGCAGTACTTC.

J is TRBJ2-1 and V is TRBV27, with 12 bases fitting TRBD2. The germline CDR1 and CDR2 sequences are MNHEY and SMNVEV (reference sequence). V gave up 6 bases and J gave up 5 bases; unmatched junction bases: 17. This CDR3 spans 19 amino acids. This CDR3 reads CASSLKGLAGGRRDNEQFF. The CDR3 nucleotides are TGTGCCAGCAGCCTAAAGGGGCTAGCGGGAGGGCGCAGGGACAATGAGCAGTTCTTC.

CDR3 nucleotides: TGTGCCAGCAGGCAGGGGGGCACTGGAGTGAATGAGCAGTTCTTC. Protein product: CASRQGGTGVNEQFF. The chain has TRBV6-6 and TRBJ2-1; tentative D call: TRBD1 (7 bases). V was cut by 6 bases and J by 7 bases, with 19 bases left in between. This CDR3 has 15 amino acids. Per the germline V gene, CDR1 is MNHNY and CDR2 is SVGAGI (reference sequence).

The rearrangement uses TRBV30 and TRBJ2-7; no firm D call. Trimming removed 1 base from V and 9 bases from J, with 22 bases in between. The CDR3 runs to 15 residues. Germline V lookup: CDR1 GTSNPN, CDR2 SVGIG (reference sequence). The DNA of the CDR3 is TGTGCCTGGAGTGGAGAAGGAGCCGGCTCGGGTCGGCAGTACTTC. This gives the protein CAWSGEGAGSGRQYF.

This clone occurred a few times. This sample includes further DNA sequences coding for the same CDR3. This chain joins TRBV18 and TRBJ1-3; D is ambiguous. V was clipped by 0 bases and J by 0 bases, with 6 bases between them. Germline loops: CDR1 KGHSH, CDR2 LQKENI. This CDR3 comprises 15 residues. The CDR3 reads CASSPPGSSGNTIYF. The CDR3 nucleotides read TGTGCCAGCTCACCACCGGGCAGCTCTGGAAACACCATATATTTT.

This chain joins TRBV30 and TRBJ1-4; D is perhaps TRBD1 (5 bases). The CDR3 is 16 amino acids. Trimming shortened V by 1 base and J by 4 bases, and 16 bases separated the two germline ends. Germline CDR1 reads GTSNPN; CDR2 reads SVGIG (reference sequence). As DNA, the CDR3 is TGTGCCTGGAGTGAGCAAACCTCAGGGTTTAATGAAAAACTGTTTTTT. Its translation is CAWSEQTSGFNEKLFF.

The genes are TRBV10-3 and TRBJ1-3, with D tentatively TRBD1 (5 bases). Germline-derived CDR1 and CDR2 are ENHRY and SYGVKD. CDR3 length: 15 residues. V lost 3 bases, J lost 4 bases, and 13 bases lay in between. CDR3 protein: CAISDSGGSGNTIYF. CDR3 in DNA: TGTGCCATCAGTGATAGCGGGGGTTCGGGAAACACCATATATTTT.

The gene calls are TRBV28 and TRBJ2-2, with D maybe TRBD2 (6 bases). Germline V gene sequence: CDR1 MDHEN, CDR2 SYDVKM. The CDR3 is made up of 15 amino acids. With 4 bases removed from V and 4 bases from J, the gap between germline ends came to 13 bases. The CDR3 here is CASSSGGMSTGELFF. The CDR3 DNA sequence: TGTGCCAGCAGTTCAGGAGGGATGAGCACCGGGGAGCTGTTTTTT.

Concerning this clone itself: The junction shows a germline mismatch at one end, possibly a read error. The DNA of the CDR3 is TGTGCCAGCAGCTCCAGAGGCCAGGGGGCCCACTTC. It yields the protein CASSSRGQGAHF. The V call is TRBV7-2, the J call TRBJ1-2, with 8 bases that match TRBD1. The CDR3 consists of 12 residues. Germline CDR1 SGHTA, CDR2 FQGNSA.

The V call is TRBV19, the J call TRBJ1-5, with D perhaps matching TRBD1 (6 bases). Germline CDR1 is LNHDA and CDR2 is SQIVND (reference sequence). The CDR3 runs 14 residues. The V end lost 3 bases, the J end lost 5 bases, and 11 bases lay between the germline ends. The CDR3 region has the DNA TGTGCCAGTAGTATCGGGACAAAGGATCAGCCCCAGCATTTT. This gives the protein CASSIGTKDQPQHF.

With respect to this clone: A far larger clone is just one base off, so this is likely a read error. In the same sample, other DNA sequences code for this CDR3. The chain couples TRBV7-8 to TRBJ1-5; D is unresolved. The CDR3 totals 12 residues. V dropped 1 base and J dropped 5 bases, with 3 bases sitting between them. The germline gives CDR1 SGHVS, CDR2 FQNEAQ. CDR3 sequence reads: CASSLGDQPQHF. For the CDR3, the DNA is TGTGCCAGCAGCTTAGGGGATCAGCCCCAGCATTTT.

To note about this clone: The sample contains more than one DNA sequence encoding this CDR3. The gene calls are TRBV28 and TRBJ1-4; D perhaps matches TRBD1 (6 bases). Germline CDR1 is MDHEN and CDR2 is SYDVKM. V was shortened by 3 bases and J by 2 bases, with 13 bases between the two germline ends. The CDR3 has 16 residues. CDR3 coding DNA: TGTGCCAGCAGTTTGAGGGGGACCAGCACTAATGAAAAACTGTTTTTT. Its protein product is CASSLRGTSTNEKLFF.

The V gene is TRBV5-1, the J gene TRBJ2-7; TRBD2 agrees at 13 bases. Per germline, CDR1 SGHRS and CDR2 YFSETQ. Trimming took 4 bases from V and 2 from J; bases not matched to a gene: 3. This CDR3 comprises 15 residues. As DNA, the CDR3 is TGCGCCAGCAGCGACGGGACTAGCGGGACCTACGAGCAGTACTTC. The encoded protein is CASSDGTSGTYEQYF.

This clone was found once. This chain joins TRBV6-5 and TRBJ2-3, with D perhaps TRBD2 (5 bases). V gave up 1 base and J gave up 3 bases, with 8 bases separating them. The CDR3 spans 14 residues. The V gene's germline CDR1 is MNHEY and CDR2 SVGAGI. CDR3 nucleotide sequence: TGTGCCAGCAGTTACTTGCTAGCAACAGATACGCAGTATTTT. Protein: CASSYLLATDTQYF.

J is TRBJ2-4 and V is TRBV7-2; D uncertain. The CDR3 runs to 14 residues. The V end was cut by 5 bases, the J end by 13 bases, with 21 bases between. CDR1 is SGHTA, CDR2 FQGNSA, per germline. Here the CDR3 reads CASSALLGISIQYF. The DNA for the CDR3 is TGTGCCAGCAGCGCCCTTTTGGGGATCTCAATCCAGTACTTC.

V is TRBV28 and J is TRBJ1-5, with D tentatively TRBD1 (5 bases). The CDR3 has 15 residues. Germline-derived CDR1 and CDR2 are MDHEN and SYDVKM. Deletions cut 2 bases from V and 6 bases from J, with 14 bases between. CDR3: CASSLGTSSSQPQHF. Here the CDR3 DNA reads TGTGCCAGCAGTTTAGGGACTAGTTCCAGTCAGCCCCAGCATTTT.